The rows below give T cell receptor beta chains drawn from one sample of a study of blood T cell repertoires in COVID-19. Method: immunoSEQ multiplex PCR; TCRdb's copy keeps in-frame clones and lacks some. There are 65,000 to 95,000 clones in the sample; about 80% occur only once, and around 12% lies in the top ten. The sequencing sample was made of peripheral blood. These receptors were obtained from a woman aged 35 to 49 with active or convalescent COVID-19. Both conserved end residues are part of each CDR3. The D gene is left open where the match is weak. The size entry is marked missing in some rows and otherwise reads once, few, many or a size class.

NA	NA	TRBV7-9	TRBJ2-7	TGTGCCAGCAGCTCAACCGGGACAACCTACGAGCAGTACTTC	CASSSTGTTYEQYF
few	NA	TRBV7-8	TRBJ2-7	TGTGCCAGCAGCCCAAGTCTAGGACAGCTATCCTACGAGCAGTACTTC	CASSPSLGQLSYEQYF
NA	NA	TRBV27	TRBJ2-1	TGTGCCAGCAGTTTAAAGGGTGTAGCGATTAGCTCCTACAATGAGCAGTTCTTC	CASSLKGVAISSYNEQFF
NA	NA	TRBV5-5	TRBJ2-5	TGTGCCAGCAGCCCTCTGGACAGACAAGAGACCCAGTACTTC	CASSPLDRQETQYF
NA	TRBD1	TRBV11-3	TRBJ2-7	TGTGCCAGCAGCCCCCTTTTTGCAGGGGGCGGCGAGCAGTACTTC	CASSPLFAGGGEQYF
NA	NA	TRBV23-1	TRBJ1-4	TGCGCCAGCAGCCAAGACGACAGGCCTAATGAAAAACTGTTTTTT	CASSQDDRPNEKLFF
NA	TRBD2	TRBV27	TRBJ2-2	TGTGCCAGCAGTCCTCGGGGGGGTGTCACCGGGGAGCTGTTTTTT	CASSPRGGVTGELFF
NA	TRBD2	TRBV10-3	TRBJ2-5	TGTGCCATCGCGGACGGGAGGAAAGAGACCCAGTACTTC	CAIADGRKETQYF
NA	TRBD2	TRBV7-2	TRBJ2-3	TGTGCCAGCAGCCCTCTAGCGGGAGGGCCAGATACGCAGTATTTT	CASSPLAGGPDTQYF
NA	NA	TRBV29-1	TRBJ2-7	TGCAGCGTTCGGGACTACGAGCAGTACTTC	CSVRDYEQYF
NA	NA	TRBV21-1	TRBJ1-4	TGTGCCAGCAGCAGACAGGGGAACGAGGCAACTAATGAAAAACTGTTTTTT	CASSRQGNEATNEKLFF
NA	NA	TRBV10-3	TRBJ2-7	TGTGCCATCAGACAGGGACCCGTCTCTTACGAGCAGTACTTC	CAIRQGPVSYEQYF
NA	TRBD2	TRBV7-2	TRBJ2-1	TGTGCCAGCAGCTCTAGCGGGGGGGCCTTCAATGAGCAGTTCTTC	CASSSSGGAFNEQFF
few	TRBD2	TRBV28	TRBJ2-3	TGTGCCAGCAGTCCTCCTAGCGGCCTGACAGATACGCAGTATTTT	CASSPPSGLTDTQYF
NA	TRBD2	TRBV18	TRBJ2-5	TGTGCCAGCTCACCGGGGACTAGCGGAACTGGGGAGACCCAGTACTTC	CASSPGTSGTGETQYF
once	NA	TRBV12-3/TRBV12-4	TRBJ2-2	TGTGCCAACAGGAGGTCTGCCGGGGAGCTGTTTTTT	CANRRSAGELFF
NA	TRBD2	TRBV4-2	TRBJ2-3	TGTGCAGCAGGACTAGCGGGGGAGGATACGCAGTATTTT	CAAGLAGEDTQYF
NA	NA	TRBV7-2	TRBJ2-5	TGTGCCAGCAGCTTATCGTGGGCGCCCCAAGAGACCCAGTACTTC	CASSLSWAPQETQYF
NA	TRBD2	TRBV9	TRBJ2-1	TGTGCCAGCAGCGTAGAGCCGGCAGCGGGGGGAGGTAATGAGCAGTTCTTC	CASSVEPAAGGGNEQFF
once	TRBD1	TRBV28	TRBJ1-4	TGTGCCAGCACTCCCCTCGGGGGACAGAGTAATGAAAAACTGTTTTTT	CASTPLGGQSNEKLFF
once	TRBD2	TRBV9	TRBJ2-2	TGTGCCAGCAGCCTCGAGGGGACTAAAAACACCGGGGAGCTGTTTTTT	CASSLEGTKNTGELFF
NA	TRBD2	TRBV5-1	TRBJ2-3	TGCGCCAGCAGCAAAGGGACTAGCGGGAAGGGTAGCACAGATACGCAGTATTTT	CASSKGTSGKGSTDTQYF
once	TRBD2	TRBV19	TRBJ2-7	TGTGCCAGTAGTATTAGGCCGGGGCCAGCTGCTGGGAGGGCCTACGAGCAGTACTTC	CASSIRPGPAAGRAYEQYF
NA	TRBD1	TRBV4-3	TRBJ2-4	TGCGCCAGCAGCCAAGAGTTGGATTTAGGACAGGGAACCAAAAACATTCAGTACTTC	CASSQELDLGQGTKNIQYF
few	NA	TRBV7-3	TRBJ1-5	TGTGCCAGCAGCTTATTTCGCAGTACAGGGTATCAGCCCCAGCATTTT	CASSLFRSTGYQPQHF
NA	NA	TRBV10-3	TRBJ1-1	TGTGCCACCGATGCCCGGACAGATGGGAACACTGAAGCTTTCTTT	CATDARTDGNTEAFF
NA	NA	TRBV28	TRBJ2-7	TGTGCCAGCAGTTTTTGGTTCTTCCGCGAACAGGGATGGGTCTACGAGCAGTACTTC	CASSFWFFREQGWVYEQYF